This T cell receptor beta chain was sequenced in a study of shared clonotypes between healthy human individuals (dated by TCRdb to the early 2020s). For the study in its entirety: Three men and two women, aged 18 to 49 years, made up the cohort. For each donor, CD4 naive and CD4 memory were each run on three plates, CD8 naive on two plates, and CD8 memory on one plate. To estimate repertoire size and how much clonotypes are shared between individuals, the study performed deep sequencing of blood TCR repertoires from five healthy adults. To increase sequencing depth and limit assay-specific biases, different laboratories used diverse techniques to prepare libraries and sequence TCR repertoires. Per donor, leukapheresis produced somewhere between about 0.8 and 9 billion PBMCs. The full study reports these points: Estimated clonotype richness was generally larger for naive than for memory subsets. Compared with non-shared clonotypes, clonotypes shared by all four sorted-subset donors had higher generation probabilities. Rarefaction of sorted-subset datasets indicated incomplete sequencing despite the large sequencing depth. Because the study included a small number of donors, the genetic and exposure-history diversity represented was limited. About 5% of naive CD4, 3.5% of naive CD8, 2.3% of memory CD4, and 0.4% of memory CD8 clonotypes were shared across several donors. Sampling was limited to blood, and TCR repertoires in tissue likely differ from TCR repertoires in blood. Based on pairwise subsampling, the degree of clonotype sharing among donors was expected to be affected by sequencing depth.

The CDR1 and CDR2 encoded by the germline V gene are MNHEY and SVGAGI. Including cysteine and phenylalanine, the CDR3 has 16 amino acids. The entry retains the CDR3 DNA only, 48 bases that are in frame from base 1. Trimming takes 1 base from V and 0 bases from J, and the germline ends sit 11 bases apart. Using the deep immunoSEQ assay, multiplex PCR amplified TCR CDR3 regions from genomic DNA. For each cell subset, the extracted genomic DNA was distributed evenly across all wells of several immunoSEQ 96-well plates, and each plate served as one replicate. For sorted subsets, around 200 ng genomic DNA, equal to approximately 30,000 T cell genomes, was loaded into each replicate PCR. Purified libraries were quantified with a Qubit 3.0 fluorometer, sized on a Bioanalyzer 2100, and re-quantified with the KAPA Library Quantification kit. Every immunoSEQ 96-well plate was sequenced on a dedicated single-read 150-cycle Illumina NextSeq 550 flow cell. The source study handled its data this way. Because the immunoSEQ output held only junctional sequences and lacked quality scores, the filtering could not match the filtering applied to full-length reads. To assign V/J genes and CDR3, sequences were annotated using PyIR, a Python wrapper for IgBLAST v1.9, with IMGT germline references. Reads were removed for weak V/J assignments (E-value above 1e-6), missing CDR3, stop codons, out-of-frame junctions, or ambiguous translated residues. V3J clonotypes were defined as sequences sharing the same inferred V gene, J gene, and CDR3 amino acid sequence. Percentage overlap between repertoires was computed as shared unique clonotypes divided by the size of the smaller repertoire. Repertoire richness was assessed with RTK rarefaction, the Chao1 estimator, and Recon v2.1 estimates of unobserved clonotypes. For all TCRbeta clonotypes obtained by the gDNA method from a few donors, generation probabilities were computed with OLGA. TCRdb re-hosts the immuneACCESS table, in-frame sequences only. Its copies lack some clones; in the studies checked, an unresolved V gene accounts for under half of them, and the cause for the rest is not known. D and trimming were read from the DNA, whereas the V and J calls and clone size are those reported in that table. The sample has 760,000 or so clones on record, 96% of them singletons. The top ten constitute less than 0.25% of the sample.

Notes on this clone: Its antigen target is currently unknown. Base quality data are lacking; no much larger clone is found one base away.

CD8 naive samples were CD45RO-negative cells positively selected for CCR7, giving a CD45RA+CCR7+ population that excluded TemRA cells. The donors were healthy, HIV-negative adults with no recently reported acute infections or vaccinations. All donors were Caucasian adults living in Nashville, Tennessee, USA. Blood was collected by leukapheresis, and PBMCs were isolated by Ficoll-Histopaque density gradient centrifugation and then cryopreserved in liquid nitrogen vapor phase. Purity and quantity of every magnetically sorted T cell population were checked by analytical flow cytometry. Genomic DNA was isolated from every sorted fraction and measured by UV absorbance on a Nanodrop 2000c.

The clonotype was recovered from a man aged 30-40 years in good health. The receptor chain draws on TRBV6-5 and TRBJ2-3; the D gene is possibly TRBD2, with 6 bases matching. The material sequenced was naive CD8+ T cells sorted from blood. The sample's cell subset or site label is to be understood as: CD45RA+CCR7+. The CDR3: CASSYFRDSSTDTQYF. The nucleotide sequence is given as TGTGCCAGCAGTTACTTCAGGGACTCTAGCACAGATACGCAGTATTTT.